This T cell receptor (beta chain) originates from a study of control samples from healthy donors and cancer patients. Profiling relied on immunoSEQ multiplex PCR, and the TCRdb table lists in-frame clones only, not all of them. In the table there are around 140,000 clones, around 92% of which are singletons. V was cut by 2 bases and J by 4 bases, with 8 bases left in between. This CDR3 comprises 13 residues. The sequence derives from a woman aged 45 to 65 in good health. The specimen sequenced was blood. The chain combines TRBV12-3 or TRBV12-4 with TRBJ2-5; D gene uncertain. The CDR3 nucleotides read TGTGCCAGCAGTTTATTAGAAGGAGAGACCCAGTACTTC. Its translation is CASSLLEGETQYF.